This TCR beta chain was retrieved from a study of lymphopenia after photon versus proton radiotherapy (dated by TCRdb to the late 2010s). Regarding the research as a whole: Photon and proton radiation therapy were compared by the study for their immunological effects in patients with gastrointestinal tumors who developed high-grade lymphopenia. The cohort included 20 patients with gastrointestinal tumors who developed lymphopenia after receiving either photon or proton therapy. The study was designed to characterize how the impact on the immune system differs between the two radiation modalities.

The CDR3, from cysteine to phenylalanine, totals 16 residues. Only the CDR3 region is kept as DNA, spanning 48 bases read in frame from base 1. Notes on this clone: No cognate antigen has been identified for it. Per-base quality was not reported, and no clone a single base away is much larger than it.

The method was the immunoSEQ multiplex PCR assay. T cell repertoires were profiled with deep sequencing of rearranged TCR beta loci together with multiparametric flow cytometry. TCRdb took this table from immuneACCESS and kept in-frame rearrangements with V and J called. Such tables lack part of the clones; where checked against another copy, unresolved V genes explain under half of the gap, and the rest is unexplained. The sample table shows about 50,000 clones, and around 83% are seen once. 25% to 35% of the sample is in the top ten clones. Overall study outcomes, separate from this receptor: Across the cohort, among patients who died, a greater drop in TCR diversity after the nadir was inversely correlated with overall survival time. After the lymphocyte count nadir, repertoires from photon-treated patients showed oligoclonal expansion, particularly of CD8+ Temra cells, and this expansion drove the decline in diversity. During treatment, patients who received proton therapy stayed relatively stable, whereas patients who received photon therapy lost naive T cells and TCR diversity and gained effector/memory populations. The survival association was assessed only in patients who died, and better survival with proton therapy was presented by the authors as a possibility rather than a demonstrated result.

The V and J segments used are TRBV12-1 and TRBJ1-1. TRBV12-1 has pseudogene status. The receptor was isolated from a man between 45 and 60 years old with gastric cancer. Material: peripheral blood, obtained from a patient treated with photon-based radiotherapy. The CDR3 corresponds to CASSFVPREMNTEAFF. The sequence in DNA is TGTGCCAGCAGCTTTGTTCCCAGGGAGATGAACACTGAAGCTTTCTTT.